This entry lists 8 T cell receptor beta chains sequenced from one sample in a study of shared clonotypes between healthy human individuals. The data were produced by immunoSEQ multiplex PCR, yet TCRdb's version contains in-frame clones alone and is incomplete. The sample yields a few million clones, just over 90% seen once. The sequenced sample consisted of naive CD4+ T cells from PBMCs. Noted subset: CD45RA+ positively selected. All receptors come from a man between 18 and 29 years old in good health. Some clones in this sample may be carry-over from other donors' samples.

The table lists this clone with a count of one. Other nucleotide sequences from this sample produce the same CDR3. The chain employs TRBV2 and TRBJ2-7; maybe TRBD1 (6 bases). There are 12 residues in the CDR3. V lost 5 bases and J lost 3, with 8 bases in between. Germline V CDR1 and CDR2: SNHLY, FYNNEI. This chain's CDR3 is CASSRTDYEQYF. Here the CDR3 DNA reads TGTGCCAGCAGTCGGACAGACTACGAGCAGTACTTC.

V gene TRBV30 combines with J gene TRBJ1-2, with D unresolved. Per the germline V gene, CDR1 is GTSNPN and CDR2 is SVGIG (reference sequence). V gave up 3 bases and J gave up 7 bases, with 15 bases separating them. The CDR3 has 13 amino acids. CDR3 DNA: TGTGCCTGGAGAGTGCGACAACTAGGTGGCTACACCTTC. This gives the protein CAWRVRQLGGYTF. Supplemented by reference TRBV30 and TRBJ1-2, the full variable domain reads SQTIHQWPATLVQPVGSPLSLECTVEGTSNPNLYWYRQAAGRGLQLLFYSVGIGQISSEVPQNLSASRPQDRQFILSSKKLLLSDSGFYLCAWRVRQLGGYTFGSGTRLTVV.

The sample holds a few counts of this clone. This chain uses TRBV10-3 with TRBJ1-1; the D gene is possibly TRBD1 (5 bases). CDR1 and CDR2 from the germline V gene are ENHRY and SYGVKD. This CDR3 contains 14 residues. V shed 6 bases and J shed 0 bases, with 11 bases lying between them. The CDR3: CAIRGRQMNTEAFF. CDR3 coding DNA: TGTGCCATCAGGGGGAGACAGATGAACACTGAAGCTTTCTTT.

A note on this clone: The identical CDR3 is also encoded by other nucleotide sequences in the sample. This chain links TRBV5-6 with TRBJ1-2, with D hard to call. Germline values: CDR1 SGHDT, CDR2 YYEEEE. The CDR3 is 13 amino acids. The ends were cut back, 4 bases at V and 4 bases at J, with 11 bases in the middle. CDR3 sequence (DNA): TGTGCCAGCAGCCTAAGAAGGATCTATGGCTACACCTTC. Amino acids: CASSLRRIYGYTF.

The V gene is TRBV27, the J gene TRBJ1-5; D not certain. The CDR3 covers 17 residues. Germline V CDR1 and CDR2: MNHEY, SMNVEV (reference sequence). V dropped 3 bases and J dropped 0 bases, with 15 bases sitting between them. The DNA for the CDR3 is TGTGCCAGCAGTTTCCGGGCCTCCCACGATAGCAATCAGCCCCAGCATTTT. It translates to CASSFRASHDSNQPQHF.

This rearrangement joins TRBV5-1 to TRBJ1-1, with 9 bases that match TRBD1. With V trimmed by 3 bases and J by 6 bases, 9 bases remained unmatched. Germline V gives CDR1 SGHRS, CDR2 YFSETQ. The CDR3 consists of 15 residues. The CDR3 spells CASSSNSDRGSEAFF. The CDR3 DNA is TGCGCCAGCAGCTCGAACTCGGACAGGGGCTCTGAAGCTTTCTTT.

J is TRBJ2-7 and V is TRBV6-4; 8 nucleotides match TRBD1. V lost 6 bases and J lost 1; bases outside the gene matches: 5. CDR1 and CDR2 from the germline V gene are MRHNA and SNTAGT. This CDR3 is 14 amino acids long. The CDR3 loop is CASSADRASYEQYF. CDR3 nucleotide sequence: TGTGCCAGCAGCGCGGACAGGGCTTCCTACGAGCAGTACTTC.

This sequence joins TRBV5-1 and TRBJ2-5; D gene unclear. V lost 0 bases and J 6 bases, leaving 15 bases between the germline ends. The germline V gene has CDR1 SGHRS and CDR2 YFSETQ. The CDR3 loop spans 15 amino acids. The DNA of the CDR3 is TGCGCCAGCAGCTTGGCATTAGGAGAAGGGAAGACCCAGTACTTC. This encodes CASSLALGEGKTQYF.